This entry concerns a single T cell receptor (beta chain). Its antigen is as yet unknown. Data came from immunoSEQ multiplex PCR; TCRdb stores just in-frame clones and leaves some out. The sample carries about 27,000 clones, around two thirds recorded once. The data were obtained in a study of cytotoxic CD8 clonotypes in ibrutinib-treated CLL. Study background: The cohort had 10 to 11 relapsed/refractory and around 14 treatment-naive patients, around 18 IGHV unmutated.

CDR3 size: 16 residues. J lost 1 base, V lost 1 base, and 5 bases had no gene match. Per the germline V gene, CDR1 is SGHTA and CDR2 is FQGNSA. General study points: Clonality grew at ibrutinib response; at progression, it decreased back toward baseline.

This specimen was PBMCs, taken after 24 months of ibrutinib treatment. V gene TRBV7-2 combines with J gene TRBJ2-7, with 9 nucleotides matching TRBD2. This TCR was recovered from a human donor with chronic lymphocytic leukemia. Here the CDR3 reads CASSLEGLAPSYEQYF. CDR3 DNA: TGTGCCAGCAGCTTAGAGGGACTAGCCCCTTCCTACGAGCAGTACTTC.